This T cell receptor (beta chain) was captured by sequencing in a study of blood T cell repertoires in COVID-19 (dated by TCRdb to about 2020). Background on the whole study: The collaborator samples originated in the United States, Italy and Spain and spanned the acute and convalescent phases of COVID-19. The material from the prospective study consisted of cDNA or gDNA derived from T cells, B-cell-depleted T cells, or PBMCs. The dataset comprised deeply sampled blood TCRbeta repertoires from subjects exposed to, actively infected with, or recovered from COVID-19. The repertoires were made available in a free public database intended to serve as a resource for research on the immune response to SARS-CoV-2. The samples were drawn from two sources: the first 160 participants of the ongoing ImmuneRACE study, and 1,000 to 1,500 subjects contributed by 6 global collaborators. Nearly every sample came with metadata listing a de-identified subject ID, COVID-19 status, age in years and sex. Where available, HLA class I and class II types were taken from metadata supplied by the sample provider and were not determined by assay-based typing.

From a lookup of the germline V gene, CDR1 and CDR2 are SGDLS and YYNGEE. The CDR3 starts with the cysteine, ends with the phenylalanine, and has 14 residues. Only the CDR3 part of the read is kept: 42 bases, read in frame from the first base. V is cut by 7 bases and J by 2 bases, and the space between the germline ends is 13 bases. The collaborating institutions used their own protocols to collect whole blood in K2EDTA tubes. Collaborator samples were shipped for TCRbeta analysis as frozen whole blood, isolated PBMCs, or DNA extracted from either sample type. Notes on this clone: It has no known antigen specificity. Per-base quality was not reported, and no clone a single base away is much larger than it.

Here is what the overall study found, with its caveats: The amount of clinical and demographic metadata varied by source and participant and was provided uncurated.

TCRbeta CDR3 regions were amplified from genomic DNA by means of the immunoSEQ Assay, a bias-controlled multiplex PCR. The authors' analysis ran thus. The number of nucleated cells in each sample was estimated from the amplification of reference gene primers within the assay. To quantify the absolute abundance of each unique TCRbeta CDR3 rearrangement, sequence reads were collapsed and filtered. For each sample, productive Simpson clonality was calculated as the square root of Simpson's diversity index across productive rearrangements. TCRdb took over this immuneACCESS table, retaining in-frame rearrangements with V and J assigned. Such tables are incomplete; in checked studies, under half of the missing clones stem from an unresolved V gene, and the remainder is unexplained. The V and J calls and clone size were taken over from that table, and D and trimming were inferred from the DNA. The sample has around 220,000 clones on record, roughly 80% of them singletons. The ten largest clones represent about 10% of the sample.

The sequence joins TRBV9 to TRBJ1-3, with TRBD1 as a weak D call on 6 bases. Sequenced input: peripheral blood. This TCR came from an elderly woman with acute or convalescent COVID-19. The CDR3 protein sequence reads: CASSYREPGNTIYF. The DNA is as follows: TGTGCCAGCTCTTACAGGGAACCTGGAAACACCATATATTTT.